Listed below are T cell receptor beta chains from one sample, sequenced in a study of cytomegalovirus exposure and HLA in healthy donors. Libraries were prepared by immunoSEQ multiplex PCR; TCRdb keeps only in-frame clonotypes and omits some of them. Here the sample spans about 140,000 clones, roughly 85% being singletons. The sequenced sample consisted of PBMCs. These receptors all come from a man aged 35 to 55 in good health and CMV-seropositive. The CDR3 runs from the conserved cysteine through the conserved F or W. The D gene is left open where the match is weak. The size entry is marked missing in some rows and otherwise reads once, few, many or a size class.

J gene	clone size	V gene	D gene	CDR3 DNA	CDR3 protein
TRBJ1-3	NA	TRBV30	TRBD1	TGTGCCTGGAACAGGGGAACCAACTCTGGAAACACCATATATTTT	CAWNRGTNSGNTIYF
TRBJ1-2	few	TRBV11-2	NA	TGTGCCAGCAGCCGTTGGGACATCTATGGCTACACCTTC	CASSRWDIYGYTF
TRBJ1-1	few	TRBV6-6	TRBD1	TGTGCCAGCAGTTTACGGACAGGGCGGGGTACTGAAGCTTTCTTT	CASSLRTGRGTEAFF
TRBJ1-1	NA	TRBV6-1	TRBD1	TGTGCCAGCAGTGAACACGGGACAGGGACCCATGAAGCTTTCTTT	CASSEHGTGTHEAFF
TRBJ2-1	NA	TRBV7-2	NA	TGTGCCAGCAGAAGAGGCATATACTCCTACAATGAGCAGTTCTTC	CASRRGIYSYNEQFF
TRBJ1-6	NA	TRBV2	NA	TGTGCCAGCAGTGAAGTAGGGGATAATTCACCCCTCCACTTT	CASSEVGDNSPLHF
TRBJ1-2	NA	TRBV7-9	NA	TGTGCCAGCAGCTTCAGGGTAGCTAACTATGGCTACACCTTC	CASSFRVANYGYTF
TRBJ1-2	NA	TRBV6-1	NA	TGTGCCGGAGCGACAGGAGCTAACTATGGCTACACCTTC	CAGATGANYGYTF
TRBJ2-7	NA	TRBV5-1	TRBD2	TGCGCCAGCAGCTTGTCAACCGGGAGGATAAGCGCTCAAAACTACGAGCAGTACTTC	CASSLSTGRISAQNYEQYF
TRBJ1-1	NA	TRBV14	NA	TGTGCCAGCAGCCAAGATCGAGAAACTGAAGCTTTCTTT	CASSQDRETEAFF
TRBJ1-5	NA	TRBV28	TRBD1	TGTGCCAGCAGTTCCCCGAACAGGGGGGGAAATCAGCCCCAGCATTTT	CASSSPNRGGNQPQHF
TRBJ2-1	NA	TRBV13	NA	TGTGCCAGCAGCCCGGACTGGACTCGCCATGAGCAGTTCTTC	CASSPDWTRHEQFF
TRBJ2-7	NA	TRBV19	TRBD2	TGTGCCAGTAGTAAAAGACTAGCGGGAGGGCCCCCTGAGCAGTACTTC	CASSKRLAGGPPEQYF
TRBJ2-7	NA	TRBV12-5	NA	TGTGCTAGCAACACCTCCCCTAGCTACGAGCAGTACTTC	CASNTSPSYEQYF
TRBJ2-4	NA	TRBV28	NA	TGTGCCAGCAGTGGGGACTCCCAAAACATTCAGTACTTC	CASSGDSQNIQYF
TRBJ2-1	NA	TRBV5-1	TRBD2	TGCGCCAGCAGCTTGGGACCCACTAGCGGAGATTACAATGAGCAGTTCTTC	CASSLGPTSGDYNEQFF
TRBJ2-5	NA	TRBV9	NA	TGTGCCAGCAGCATCCGGTCCGAAGAGACCCAGTACTTC	CASSIRSEETQYF
TRBJ1-4	NA	TRBV19	TRBD1	TGTGCCAGTAGTGAAGGGACAGGGGGCTTAATGACTAATGAAAAACTGTTTTTT	CASSEGTGGLMTNEKLFF
TRBJ2-1	NA	TRBV6-1	NA	TGTGCCAGCAGTGGACAGTATCACAATGAGCAGTTCTTC	CASSGQYHNEQFF
TRBJ2-1	NA	TRBV5-1	NA	TGCGCCAGCAGCACCCCCAGGGGCGGGGGCTCCTACAATGAGCAGTTCTTC	CASSTPRGGGSYNEQFF
TRBJ1-2	NA	TRBV5-4	NA	TGTGCCAGCAGCTTGGCGTTGGGCGCAGGGGATGGCTACACCTTC	CASSLALGAGDGYTF
TRBJ2-7	few	TRBV6-1	TRBD2	TGTGCCAGCAGGCCGGGGCTAGCGGGAGACGACGAGCAGTACTTC	CASRPGLAGDDEQYF
TRBJ1-2	NA	TRBV28	TRBD1	TGTGCCAGCAGCCCATCACGGACAGGGTTTGGTGACTATGGCTACACCTTC	CASSPSRTGFGDYGYTF
TRBJ1-4	NA	TRBV10-3	NA	TGTGCCATCTCTGAGGGCACGGGTAATGAAAAACTGTTTTTT	CAISEGTGNEKLFF
TRBJ2-7	few	TRBV7-2	TRBD1	TGTGCCAGCAGCTTACGGGACAGGGGGACCTCCTACGAGCAGTACTTC	CASSLRDRGTSYEQYF
TRBJ2-2	NA	TRBV5-6	NA	TGTGCCAGCAGCATCAGGGACACCGGGGAGCTGTTTTTT	CASSIRDTGELFF
TRBJ2-3	NA	TRBV5-1	NA	TGCGCCAGCAGCTTGCCCCTAGCGCACCGCACAGATACGCAGTATTTT	CASSLPLAHRTDTQYF
TRBJ1-2	NA	TRBV19	NA	TGTGCCAGTAGTATATGGAGCGCTAAATGGGATGGCTACACCTTC	CASSIWSAKWDGYTF
TRBJ2-7	NA	TRBV19	NA	TGTGCCAGTAGTGTTAACAGGGATTCCTACGAGCAGTACTTC	CASSVNRDSYEQYF
TRBJ2-1	NA	TRBV6-5	NA	TGTGCCAGCAGTTCCCCGGAGGGGAGCTCCTACAATGAGCAGTTCTTC	CASSSPEGSSYNEQFF
TRBJ2-3	NA	TRBV6-4	TRBD2	TGTGCCAGCAGTGACTCCGGGACTAGCGGGACCCTCACAGATACGCAGTATTTT	CASSDSGTSGTLTDTQYF
TRBJ2-5	NA	TRBV5-1	NA	TGCGCCAGCAGCCCCGGACTGGATACGGGGACCCAGTACTTC	CASSPGLDTGTQYF
TRBJ1-3	NA	TRBV28	NA	TGTGCCTCGGGGGGCCTGGAAAACACCATATATTTT	CASGGLENTIYF
TRBJ1-3	NA	TRBV2	TRBD1	TGTGCCAGCAGTGCGGACAGGGCCGGAAACACCATATATTTT	CASSADRAGNTIYF
TRBJ1-2	NA	TRBV5-1	NA	TGCGCCAGCAGCTTGGATGGGCAGACGCTCTATGGCTACACCTTC	CASSLDGQTLYGYTF
TRBJ1-5	once	TRBV6-1	NA	TGTGCCAGCAGGCTGGACAGTTATCAGCCCCAGCATTTT	CASRLDSYQPQHF
TRBJ2-1	few	TRBV29-1	NA	TGCAGCGTTGGGGGAGGAGTCTCCTACAATGAGCAGTTCTTC	CSVGGGVSYNEQFF
TRBJ1-5	NA	TRBV9	NA	TGTGCCAGCAGCGCACAGGTAACGGGTCAGCCCCAGCATTTT	CASSAQVTGQPQHF
TRBJ1-5	NA	TRBV19	NA	TGTGCCAGTAGTATCGCCCGGGATAATCAGCCCCAGCATTTT	CASSIARDNQPQHF
TRBJ2-3	NA	TRBV28	TRBD2	TGTGCCAGCAGTTATTGGGGCGGGGAGGGAGATACGCAGTATTTT	CASSYWGGEGDTQYF
TRBJ1-2	NA	TRBV2	NA	TGTGCCAGCAATGACCGAAGGATCAGCTTGGATGGAGTTGGCTACACCTTC	CASNDRRISLDGVGYTF
TRBJ2-7	NA	TRBV7-2	TRBD2	TGTGCCAGCAGCTCCGTGCCGGGGACTAGCGACCCCTACGAGCAGTACTTC	CASSSVPGTSDPYEQYF
TRBJ1-6	once	TRBV5-6	TRBD1	TGTGCCAGCAGCTCCCGCCCCGGGACAGGGTCGTTCCGTAATTCACCCCTCCACTTT	CASSSRPGTGSFRNSPLHF
TRBJ1-1	NA	TRBV5-1	TRBD1	TGCGCCAGCAGCTTCTACAGGGGTGGGACTGAAGCTTTCTTT	CASSFYRGGTEAFF
TRBJ2-3	NA	TRBV6-5	NA	TGTGCCAGCAGTTACAAAGGGGGATGGGACACAGATACGCAGTATTTT	CASSYKGGWDTDTQYF
TRBJ2-1	NA	TRBV4-2	TRBD1	TGTGCCAGCAGCCGAGGGGACAGGGGTTACGATGAGCAGTTCTTC	CASSRGDRGYDEQFF
TRBJ2-2	NA	TRBV30	TRBD2	TGTGCCGGTTGGATAGCGGGAGCGGTCCCCGGGGAGCTGTTTTTT	CAGWIAGAVPGELFF
TRBJ2-5	NA	TRBV7-7	TRBD1	TGTGCCAGCAGCTCAGGACAGGGAGGTGAGCAGTACTTC	CASSSGQGGEQYF
TRBJ2-1	NA	TRBV7-2	TRBD2	TGTGCCAGCAGCTTAGAAGGACTAGGTGACAATGAGCAGTTCTTC	CASSLEGLGDNEQFF
TRBJ2-1	NA	TRBV11-2	TRBD1	TGTGCCAGCAGCTTCCGGGGGACAGGGCTTTACAATGAGCAGTTCTTC	CASSFRGTGLYNEQFF
TRBJ2-7	NA	TRBV7-9	NA	TGTGCCAGCAGCGCCCGGGACTACGAGCAGTACTTC	CASSARDYEQYF
TRBJ1-3	NA	TRBV21-1	NA	TGTGCCAGGGACAGGGGGTTTCGCCACCCTGGAAACACCATATATTTT	CARDRGFRHPGNTIYF
TRBJ2-5	NA	TRBV2	TRBD1	TGTGCCAGCGAGGGGACAGTCCAAGAGACCCAGTACTTC	CASEGTVQETQYF
TRBJ2-7	NA	TRBV2	NA	TGTGCCAGCAGAAGGCAGGCCTACGAGCAGTACTTC	CASRRQAYEQYF
TRBJ2-1	NA	TRBV30	TRBD2	TGTGCCTGTACTAAAAGCGGGAGGGCCCGGAATGAGCAGTTCTTC	CACTKSGRARNEQFF
TRBJ2-7	NA	TRBV7-9	NA	TGTGCCAGCAGCCCCCAGGGTGCTTACGACGAGCAGTACTTC	CASSPQGAYDEQYF
TRBJ2-1	NA	TRBV4-1	TRBD1	TGCGCCAGCAGCCAGGTCGGGACAGTTCATGAGCAGTTCTTC	CASSQVGTVHEQFF